These 27 T cell receptor beta chains came from one sample sequenced in a study of shared clonotypes between healthy human individuals. Naive CD8 cells were CD45RO-negative, positively selected for CCR7, excluding terminally differentiated effector memory CD45RA+ cells. Here immunoSEQ multiplex PCR was the method, and the copy in TCRdb shows in-frame clones only, minus some. This sample has more than 2 million clones, with approximately 95% found just once. Sequencing was carried out using naive CD8+ T cells sorted from blood. These receptor sequences come from a man younger than 35 in good health.

As to this clone: The same CDR3 can be traced to other DNA sequences in this sample. V usage is TRBV7-9 and J usage is TRBJ2-2, with D unresolved. CDR1 and CDR2 (germline): SEHNR, FQNEAQ (reference sequence). The V end lost 0 bases, the J end lost 6 bases, and 2 bases lay between the germline ends. This CDR3 region has 12 residues. This chain's CDR3 is CASSLAPGELFF. The CDR3 DNA reads TGTGCCAGCAGCTTAGCCCCCGGGGAGCTGTTTTTT.

The gene calls are TRBV7-9 and TRBJ2-3; 10 bases line up with TRBD2. The germline V gene has CDR1 SEHNR and CDR2 FQNEAQ (reference sequence). V lost 1 base to trimming and J lost 4 bases; unmatched junction nucleotides: 14. The CDR3 totals 19 residues. CDR3 sequence reads: CASSLGAASGSIRPDTQYF. In nucleotides, the CDR3 is TGTGCCAGCAGCTTAGGGGCGGCTAGCGGGAGTATTCGTCCAGATACGCAGTATTTT.

A note on this clone: At the DNA level, this CDR3 is encoded by other sequences in the same sample as well. The chain is built from TRBV19 and TRBJ2-7; D perhaps matches TRBD1 (5 bases). The V end was cut by 2 bases, the J end by 3 bases, with 8 bases between. The length of the CDR3 is 13 residues. The germline CDR1 and CDR2 sequences are LNHDA and SQIVND (reference sequence). The CDR3 sequence: CASSIKQGYEQYF. The CDR3 DNA is TGTGCCAGTAGTATAAAGCAGGGCTACGAGCAGTACTTC.

The chain couples TRBV27 to TRBJ1-5; D is undetermined. The CDR3 runs 14 residues. Looked up from germline, CDR1 is MNHEY and CDR2 is SMNVEV (reference sequence). Trimming left V 4 bases short and J 3 bases short, with 10 bases between. The CDR3 DNA follows: TGTGCCAGCAGTTGGCGGGCCGCCAATCAGCCCCAGCATTTT. It translates to CASSWRAANQPQHF.

The chain couples TRBV7-2 to TRBJ2-1; D might be TRBD2 (5 bases). V was shortened by 4 bases and J by 9 bases, with 16 bases between the two germline ends. Germline loops: CDR1 SGHTA, CDR2 FQGNSA. CDR3 length: 14 residues. The CDR3 loop reads CASSSPGLLLEQFF. The CDR3, as DNA: TGTGCCAGCAGCTCCCCCGGACTCTTGCTTGAGCAGTTCTTC. Full variable domain (rest looked up from reference TRBV7-2 and TRBJ2-1): GAGVSQSPSNKVTEKGKDVELRCDPISGHTALYWYRQSLGQGLEFLIYFQGNSAPDKSGLPSDRFSAERTGGSVSTLTIQRTQQEDSAVYLCASSSPGLLLEQFFGPGTRLTVL.

The count of this clone is one. This sequence joins TRBV5-6 and TRBJ2-4; D remains ambiguous. The CDR3 has 14 amino acids. Germline V gene sequence: CDR1 SGHDT, CDR2 YYEEEE. V was clipped by 1 base and J by 0 bases, with 5 bases between them. The CDR3 DNA reads as TGTGCCAGCAGCTTGTGGGTAGCCAAAAACATTCAGTACTTC. Amino acid sequence: CASSLWVAKNIQYF.

As to this clone: This same CDR3 is encoded by further DNA sequences in the sample. The chain's CDR3 is CASSLGSEAFF. Written as DNA, the CDR3 is TGTGCCAGCAGCTTGGGATCTGAAGCTTTCTTT. The chain recombines TRBV5-4 with TRBJ1-1, with no clear D. V lost 0 bases and J 6 bases, leaving 3 bases between the germline ends. CDR3 size: 11 residues. CDR1 and CDR2 (germline): SGHNT, YYREEE (reference sequence). Full variable domain (rest looked up from reference TRBV5-4 and TRBJ1-1): ETGVTQSPTHLIKTRGQQVTLRCSSQSGHNTVSWYQQALGQGPQFIFQYYREEENGRGNFPPRFSGLQFPNYSSELNVNALELDDSALYLCASSLGSEAFFGQGTRLTVV.

V is TRBV4-2 and J is TRBJ1-1; D not resolved. Trimming left V 3 bases short and J 3 bases short, with 5 bases between. This CDR3 region has 12 residues. Per germline, CDR1 LGHNA and CDR2 YNFKEQ. The CDR3 reads CASSHGYTEAFF. The CDR3 bases are TGTGCCAGCAGCCACGGGTACACTGAAGCTTTCTTT.

The chain employs TRBV30 and TRBJ2-3; 8 bases align to TRBD2. The length of the CDR3 is 17 residues. Germline CDR1 GTSNPN, CDR2 SVGIG (reference sequence). Germline trimming cut 0 bases from V and 3 bases from J; bases unmatched to any gene: 11. CDR3 sequence (DNA): TGTGCCTGGAGTGTACTTAGCGGGAAGCTTGGTACAGATACGCAGTATTTT. Protein sequence: CAWSVLSGKLGTDTQYF.

This chain uses TRBV29-1 with TRBJ2-5; no clear D. CDR1 is SQVTM and CDR2 is ANQGSEA in the germline V gene. The CDR3 is 14 residues long. V shed 0 bases and J shed 0 bases, with 8 bases lying between them. The CDR3 spells CSVEDRSNQETQYF. CDR3 bases: TGCAGCGTTGAAGATCGCAGTAACCAAGAGACCCAGTACTTC.

The J gene is TRBJ2-7, the V gene TRBV5-1, with D uncertain. Germline lookup yields CDR1 SGHRS and CDR2 YFSETQ. The CDR3 extends over 18 amino acids. Trimming pared 0 bases from V and 0 bases from J, leaving 19 bases between. CDR3 in amino acids: CASSLGPSDLHPSYEQYF. CDR3 in DNA: TGCGCCAGCAGCTTGGGGCCCTCGGACCTACATCCCTCCTACGAGCAGTACTTC.

The J gene is TRBJ1-1, the V gene TRBV5-1; TRBD1 agrees at 8 bases. V was clipped by 3 bases and J by 3 bases; unmatched bases: 7. CDR1 and CDR2 (germline): SGHRS, YFSETQ. The CDR3 extends over 15 amino acids. CDR3: CASSWETGVDTEAFF. CDR3 nucleotide sequence: TGCGCCAGCAGCTGGGAGACAGGGGTGGACACTGAAGCTTTCTTT.

The V call is TRBV6-5, the J call TRBJ2-1, with D hard to call. Germline V CDR1 and CDR2: MNHEY, SVGAGI. The CDR3 contains 14 residues. V lost 1 base and J 6 bases, leaving 10 bases between the germline ends. CDR3 amino acids: CASSYLSERNEQFF. For the CDR3, the DNA is TGTGCCAGCAGTTACTTGTCGGAGCGCAATGAGCAGTTCTTC.

The chain employs TRBV7-9 and TRBJ2-5; D gene ambiguous. In germline, CDR1 is SEHNR, CDR2 FQNEAQ (reference sequence). Trimming removed 9 bases at V and 1 base at J, with 3 bases between. This CDR3 has 10 amino acids. The CDR3 loop is CARIQETQYF. Here the CDR3 DNA reads TGTGCCAGGATCCAAGAGACCCAGTACTTC.

The genes are TRBV5-1 and TRBJ1-1, with D possibly matching TRBD1 (5 bases). This CDR3 is 13 amino acids long. Germline V gives CDR1 SGHRS, CDR2 YFSETQ. Trimming cost V 6 bases and J 2 bases, with 11 bases left between them. The CDR3 DNA reads as TGCGCCAGCACGGCCAGGACAAACACTGAAGCTTTCTTT. It translates to CASTARTNTEAFF.

The rearrangement uses TRBV6-5 and TRBJ1-2; D is ambiguous. This CDR3 spans 13 amino acids. Germline V CDR1 and CDR2: MNHEY, SVGAGI. The V and J ends lost 6 bases and 4 bases respectively, with 12 bases between them. In DNA, the CDR3 is TGTGCCAGCAGACCCGACACCCGCTATGGCTACACCTTC. Protein product: CASRPDTRYGYTF.

The genes are TRBV10-3 and TRBJ2-7, with 11 bases matching TRBD1. Germline CDR1 reads ENHRY; CDR2 reads SYGVKD. V lost 3 bases and J lost 4; bases outside the gene matches: 5. This CDR3 is 15 amino acids long. CDR3 bases: TGTGCCATCAGTGAATTGGACAGGGGGCAGTACGAGCAGTACTTC. Translating gives CAISELDRGQYEQYF.

V gene TRBV27 combines with J gene TRBJ2-1; unclear D gene. V was cut by 2 bases and J by 0 bases, with 11 bases left in between. Germline V gene data show CDR1 as MNHEY and CDR2 as SMNVEV (reference sequence). This CDR3 spans 16 amino acids. CDR3 in amino acids: CASSLPSSTSYNEQFF. CDR3 bases: TGTGCCAGCAGTTTACCCTCTAGTACCTCCTACAATGAGCAGTTCTTC.

DNA of the CDR3: TGTGCCAGCAGCATAGGGACGGACTATGGCTACACCTTC. Translated: CASSIGTDYGYTF. V is TRBV5-4 and J is TRBJ1-2; D is possibly TRBD1 (5 bases). The length of the CDR3 is 13 residues. Germline lookup yields CDR1 SGHNT and CDR2 YYREEE (reference sequence). With 4 bases removed from V and 3 bases from J, the gap between germline ends came to 10 bases.

J is TRBJ2-1 and V is TRBV5-6; D gene unclear. The germline gives CDR1 SGHDT, CDR2 YYEEEE. The CDR3 spans 13 residues. Trimming took off 7 bases at V and 4 bases at J, with 12 bases between the two ends. Written as DNA, the CDR3 is TGTGCCAGCCAGACCCGACCTTACAATGAGCAGTTCTTC. Its translation is CASQTRPYNEQFF.

The rearrangement joins TRBV19 to TRBJ1-5; a weak D match, TRBD1 (5 bases). Germline V gene data show CDR1 as LNHDA and CDR2 as SQIVND (reference sequence). Trimming cost V 6 bases and J 0 bases, with 15 bases left between them. The CDR3 length is 16 residues. CDR3 nucleotide sequence: TGTGCCAGTAGCTCCAGGGACCCCGATAGCAATCAGCCCCAGCATTTT. Translated: CASSSRDPDSNQPQHF. The full variable domain, completed using reference TRBV19 and TRBJ1-5, is DGGITQSPKYLFRKEGQNVTLSCEQNLNHDAMYWYRQDPGQGLRLIYYSQIVNDFQKGDIAEGYSVSREKKESFPLTVTSAQKNPTAFYLCASSSRDPDSNQPQHFGDGTRLSIL.

This clone was detected once. The chain uses TRBV6-1 and TRBJ2-5; tentative D call: TRBD2 (5 bases). V lost 4 bases to trimming and J lost 2 bases, with 11 bases between them. The CDR3 sequence is 14 residues long. The V gene's germline CDR1 is MNHNS and CDR2 SASEGT. CDR3 region: CASSGIGNQETQYF. The CDR3 DNA sequence: TGTGCCAGCAGTGGTATCGGGAATCAAGAGACCCAGTACTTC.

This clone was seen once. The chain links TRBV6-6 to TRBJ2-3; D may be TRBD1 (6 bases). The germline V and J ends were trimmed by 4 bases and 1 base, with 12 bases remaining between them. Looked up from germline, CDR1 is MNHNY and CDR2 is SVGAGI (reference sequence). The CDR3 length is 15 residues. This CDR3 is CASSFLRTGTDTQYF. The DNA for the CDR3 is TGTGCCAGCAGTTTCCTTCGGACAGGCACAGATACGCAGTATTTT.

The chain recombines TRBV5-1 with TRBJ2-1; D not certain. There are 15 residues in the CDR3. Per germline, CDR1 SGHRS and CDR2 YFSETQ. V was cut by 0 bases and J by 3 bases, with 10 bases left in between. The CDR3 nucleotides read TGCGCCAGCAGCTTGGCCGTGGCCAGCTACAATGAGCAGTTCTTC. Protein: CASSLAVASYNEQFF.

This clone was counted once. V usage is TRBV5-6 and J usage is TRBJ2-7; possible D gene TRBD1, 5 bases. The CDR3 has 15 amino acids. CDR1 is SGHDT and CDR2 is YYEEEE in the germline V gene. The V gene lost 0 bases and the J gene lost 3 bases, with 13 bases spanning the gap. CDR3 sequence: CASSLGPDRHYEQYF. In nucleotides, the CDR3 is TGTGCCAGCAGCTTGGGCCCCGACAGACACTACGAGCAGTACTTC.

As DNA, the CDR3 is TGTGCCAGCAGCTTCGAGTATCGCGTCCCTGAAGCTTTCTTT. This sequence encodes CASSFEYRVPEAFF. The chain combines TRBV11-2 with TRBJ1-1; D not certain. The V and J ends lost 3 bases and 6 bases respectively, with 14 bases between them. CDR1 SGHAT and CDR2 FQNNGV come from the germline V gene. This CDR3 has 14 amino acids.

This clone was seen a few times. The rearrangement uses TRBV25-1 and TRBJ2-2; D gene uncertain. V lost 6 bases, J lost 6 bases, and 8 bases lay in between. This CDR3 contains 12 residues. Germline V gene data show CDR1 as MGHDK and CDR2 as SYGVNS. The DNA of the CDR3 is TGTGCCAGCAGCGTGTGGGCCGGGGAGCTGTTTTTT. Its translation: CASSVWAGELFF.